Listed here is a single T cell receptor beta chain. The junction differs from germline at one of its ends, possibly a read error. This sample is drawn from a study of blood T cell repertoires in COVID-19. Across the whole study: Samples came from the United States, Italy and Spain, spanning acute and convalescent COVID-19. T cells, B-cell-depleted T cells, or PBMCs provided the cDNA or gDNA that served as material.

This CDR3 has 13 amino acids. Germline V CDR1 and CDR2: SQVTM, ANQGSEA. Original data processing: Nucleated cell number was recorded as an estimate derived from reference gene primer amplification. Only in-frame clones appear in the TCRdb table, and some are missing; sequencing was by immunoSEQ multiplex PCR. D and trimming come from the DNA, and the V and J calls and clone size come from that table. This sample carries fewer than 300,000 clones, approximately 82% of them seen once, and the ten largest clones take under 3.5%. V and J are TRBV29-1 and TRBJ2-7; 11 bases are shared with TRBD2. Sequencing was carried out using peripheral blood. The sequence was collected from a woman aged 18-29 years with acute or convalescent COVID-19. As DNA, the CDR3 is TGCAGCGTTGATCCGGGTAGCGGGAGGGCCGTGCTCTTC. Residues: CSVDPGSGRAVLF.